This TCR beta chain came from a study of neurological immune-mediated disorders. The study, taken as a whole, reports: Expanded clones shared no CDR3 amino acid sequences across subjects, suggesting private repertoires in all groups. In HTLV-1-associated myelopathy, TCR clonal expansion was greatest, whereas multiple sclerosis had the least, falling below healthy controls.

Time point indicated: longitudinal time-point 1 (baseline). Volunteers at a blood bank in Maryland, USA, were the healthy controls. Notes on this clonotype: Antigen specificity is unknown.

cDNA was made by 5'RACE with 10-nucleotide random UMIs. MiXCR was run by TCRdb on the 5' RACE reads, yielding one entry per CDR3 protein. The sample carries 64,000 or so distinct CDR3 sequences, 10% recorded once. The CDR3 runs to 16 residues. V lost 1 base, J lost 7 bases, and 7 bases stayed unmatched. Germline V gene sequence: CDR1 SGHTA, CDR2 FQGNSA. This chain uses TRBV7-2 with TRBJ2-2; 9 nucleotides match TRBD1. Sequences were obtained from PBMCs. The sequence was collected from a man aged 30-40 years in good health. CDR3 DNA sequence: TGTGCCAGCAGCTTAGTTCGGGACAGGGCGAACGGGGAGCTGTTTTTT. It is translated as CASSLVRDRANGELFF.